One T cell receptor (beta chain) is described in this entry. CDR3 length equals 17 residues. The data were taken from a study of T cell changes during pregnancy in multiple sclerosis. Repertoires were generated with immunoSEQ multiplex PCR, while TCRdb's copy carries only in-frame clones and drops some. The sample lists 50,000 or so clones, 90% to 95% occurring once. The source was CD4+ T cells from peripheral blood mononuclear cells, collected before pregnancy. The chain employs TRBV21-1 and TRBJ1-5. TRBV21-1 is shown as a pseudogene. This TCR was recovered from a female donor with multiple sclerosis, enrolled in a pregnancy study. CDR3: CASSKWTGKSDNQPQHF. Here the CDR3 DNA reads TGTGCCAGCAGCAAATGGACGGGGAAGAGCGACAATCAGCCCCAGCATTTT.